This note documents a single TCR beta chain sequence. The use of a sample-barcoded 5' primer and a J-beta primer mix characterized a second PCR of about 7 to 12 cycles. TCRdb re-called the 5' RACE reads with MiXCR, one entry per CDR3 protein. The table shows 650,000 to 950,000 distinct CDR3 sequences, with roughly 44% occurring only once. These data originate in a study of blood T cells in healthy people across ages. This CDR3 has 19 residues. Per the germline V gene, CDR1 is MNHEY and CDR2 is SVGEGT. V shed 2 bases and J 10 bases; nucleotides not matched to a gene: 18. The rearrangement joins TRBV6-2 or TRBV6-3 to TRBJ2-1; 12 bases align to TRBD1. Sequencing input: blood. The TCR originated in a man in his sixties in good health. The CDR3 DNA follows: TGTGCCAGCAGTTACGGTTTTCTCGGGACAGGGGGCGCGAGGGGCGAGCAGTTCTTC. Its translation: CASSYGFLGTGGARGEQFF.